This section outlines one T cell receptor beta chain sequence together with its context. No antigen is known for it. Data came from immunoSEQ multiplex PCR; TCRdb stores just in-frame clones and leaves some out. The profile shows approximately 26,000 clones, roughly two thirds of them singletons. The sample comes from a study of vaccination effects on CD4 cells after COVID-19. In the ViraFEST assay, antigen-specific CD4+ clonotypes were identified by expansion after peptide-pool stimulation. Upon completion of more than eight days in culture, CD4+ T cells were isolated. All participants had two doses of either the BNT162b2 or mRNA-1273 vaccine. Between the trimmed V and J ends, which lost 2 bases and 0 bases, there was a span of 8 bases. Looked up from germline, CDR1 is MNHNY and CDR2 is SVGAGI (reference sequence). CDR3 length: 14 residues.

This sample comprised CD4+ T cells from PBMCs cultured with SARS-CoV-2 spike peptides, obtained after COVID-19 vaccination. The V call is TRBV6-6, the J call TRBJ2-7; no definite D call. This TCR was recovered from a human donor who received a COVID-19 vaccine. The CDR3 region is CASSYIRSSYEQYF. The CDR3 nucleotides are TGTGCCAGCAGTTACATCAGGAGCTCCTACGAGCAGTACTTC.